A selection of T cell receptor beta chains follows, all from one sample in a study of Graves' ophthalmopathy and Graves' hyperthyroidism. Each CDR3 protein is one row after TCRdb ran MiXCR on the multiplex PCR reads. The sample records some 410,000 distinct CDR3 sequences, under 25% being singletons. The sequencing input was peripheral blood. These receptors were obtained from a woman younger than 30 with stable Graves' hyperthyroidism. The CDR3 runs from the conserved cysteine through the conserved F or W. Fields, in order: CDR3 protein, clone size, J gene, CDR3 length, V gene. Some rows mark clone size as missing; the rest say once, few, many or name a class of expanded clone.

CASSTGPIRFFEQYF | many | TRBJ2-7 | 15 | TRBV7-9
CASSQGDRDEETQYF | many | TRBJ2-5 | 15 | TRBV4-2
CASSVSTVYGYTF | - | TRBJ1-2 | 13 | TRBV9
CASSEGPEGYGYTF | - | TRBJ1-2 | 14 | TRBV6-1
CASSGGGRENSPLHF | - | TRBJ1-6 | 15 | TRBV2
CASSLTGSPYEQYF | many | TRBJ2-7 | 14 | TRBV6-2/TRBV6-3
CASRQPGLAGQETQYF | many | TRBJ2-5 | 16 | TRBV12-3/TRBV12-4
CASSGDFSGNTIYF | many | TRBJ1-3 | 14 | TRBV5-1
CASSSGQRFYEQYF | few | TRBJ2-7 | 14 | TRBV6-2/TRBV6-3
CASSFGHGVTEAFF | many | TRBJ1-1 | 14 | TRBV12-3/TRBV12-4
CASSLEGVSGRRSYEQYF | many | TRBJ2-7 | 18 | TRBV11-2
CASSPTGFYGYTF | many | TRBJ1-2 | 13 | TRBV12-3/TRBV12-4
CASSLTVQESYEQYF | few | TRBJ2-7 | 15 | TRBV11-2
CASSLYSSVKTSGRTGQYF | many | TRBJ2-7 | 19 | TRBV11-2
CASSLGSVGRHEQYF | - | TRBJ2-7 | 15 | TRBV7-9
CASSAAGRTEAFF | many | TRBJ1-1 | 13 | TRBV2
CASTPAPGRGTGYTF | many | TRBJ1-2 | 15 | TRBV12-3/TRBV12-4
CATSGIRGTGNTIYF | many | TRBJ1-3 | 15 | TRBV15
CASSPQDTGELFF | many | TRBJ2-2 | 13 | TRBV28
CASSLHFHEQFF | many | TRBJ2-1 | 12 | TRBV7-8
CSAIGAASSYEQYF | few | TRBJ2-7 | 14 | TRBV20-1
CAWSSWDSGNTIYF | many | TRBJ1-3 | 14 | TRBV30
CSARDLSWGVMNSPLHF | many | TRBJ1-6 | 17 | TRBV20-1
CASSYSMQGAAGANVLTF | many | TRBJ2-6 | 18 | TRBV6-2/TRBV6-3
CASSQVKGSGRYEQYF | many | TRBJ2-7 | 16 | TRBV4-3
CASRQELNTEAFF | - | TRBJ1-1 | 13 | TRBV5-1
CASSRLQGTEAFF | many | TRBJ1-1 | 13 | TRBV4-1
CASSQEGSSGNTIYF | many | TRBJ1-3 | 15 | TRBV4-1
CASKGPYEQYF | many | TRBJ2-7 | 11 | TRBV28
CASTTGWNELESGYTF | many | TRBJ1-2 | 16 | TRBV6-2/TRBV6-3
CASQGAPYEQYF | many | TRBJ2-7 | 12 | TRBV12-3/TRBV12-4
CASSVGSGTGYTF | - | TRBJ1-2 | 13 | TRBV9
CATSRTVGSKETQYF | - | TRBJ2-5 | 15 | TRBV10-1
CASSLSTRDYGYTF | many | TRBJ1-2 | 14 | TRBV5-1
CASSSSEDTEAFF | few | TRBJ1-1 | 13 | TRBV12-3/TRBV12-4
CSANSETGNYGYTF | many | TRBJ1-2 | 14 | TRBV20-1
CATSRDRSGYYQETQYF | many | TRBJ2-5 | 17 | TRBV15
CASSPRRDSNTGELFF | - | TRBJ2-2 | 16 | TRBV18
CSVEVVGPTYEQYF | once | TRBJ2-7 | 14 | TRBV29-1
CASRDQYEQYF | many | TRBJ2-7 | 11 | TRBV6-1
CASTMVGQHLRNTEAFF | many | TRBJ1-1 | 17 | TRBV6-2/TRBV6-3
CATSQGRRYGYTF | many | TRBJ1-2 | 13 | TRBV5-4
CSARRTGETQYF | many | TRBJ2-5 | 12 | TRBV20-1
CASSLRTGSYEQYF | many | TRBJ2-7 | 14 | TRBV12-3/TRBV12-4
CAWSEDYLTGELFF | - | TRBJ2-2 | 14 | TRBV30
CASSLDRGWRVDYGYTF | few | TRBJ1-2 | 17 | TRBV11-2
CASTSHRLLNTEAFF | many | TRBJ1-1 | 15 | TRBV10-2
CASSFPGQGTQYF | many | TRBJ2-5 | 13 | TRBV7-2
CSVSDGYGYTF | many | TRBJ1-2 | 11 | TRBV29-1
CASRIAGGSREQYF | - | TRBJ2-7 | 14 | TRBV2
CASSLRGDPKNIQYF | many | TRBJ2-4 | 15 | TRBV7-9
CASSLAGNLGNSPLHF | - | TRBJ1-6 | 16 | TRBV12-3/TRBV12-4
CSVDDGTYEQYF | many | TRBJ2-7 | 12 | TRBV29-1
CASSSLRETHEQYF | - | TRBJ2-7 | 14 | TRBV11-2
CASRTPGGTGQPQHF | - | TRBJ1-5 | 15 | TRBV6-1
CASCPAGAETQYF | - | TRBJ2-5 | 13 | TRBV12-3/TRBV12-4
CASSLSGGRASQTQYF | few | TRBJ2-5 | 16 | TRBV5-8
CAGGRPSTGELFF | many | TRBJ2-2 | 13 | TRBV28
CASSTRDRQPQHF | - | TRBJ1-5 | 13 | TRBV6-2/TRBV6-3